These 28 T cell receptor beta chains came from one sample sequenced in a study of regulatory T cells in long-lasting Graves disease. Time point denoted: newly diagnosed GD, antithyroid drugs for less than 3 months. There was RNA extracted from PBMCs, and the TCR library was made from it. The TCR beta library used iRepertoire HTBI primers with Arm-PCR amplification of CDR3. TCRdb re-derived calls from the multiplex PCR reads in MiXCR, one entry per CDR3 protein. Among 440,000 or so distinct CDR3 sequences listed, under 15% were seen once. This same sample was also part of a study on T cells in Graves' hyperthyroidism and ophthalmopathy.

Sequenced material: peripheral blood mononuclear cells (PBMCs), taken at new diagnosis, from a patient treated with antithyroid drugs. These receptors were obtained from a woman in her twenties or thirties with Graves disease.

This clonotype appeared many times. The genes are TRBV12-3 or TRBV12-4 and TRBJ1-1; D gene ambiguous. This CDR3 contains 12 residues. V shed 3 bases and J shed 8 bases, with 10 bases lying between them. CDR3 loop: CASSFRRDEAFF. In DNA, the CDR3 is TGTGCCAGCAGTTTTCGGCGTGACGAAGCTTTCTTT.

The V call is TRBV10-3, the J call TRBJ2-3; 16 bases fit TRBD2. Per the germline V gene, CDR1 is ENHRY and CDR2 is SYGVKD. With 7 bases clipped from V and 3 bases from J, the junction kept 7 bases outside the gene matches. The CDR3 extends over 17 amino acids. CDR3 DNA: TGTGCCATCAACCAAAAGGGACTAGCGGGAGGGACAGATACGCAGTATTTT. It yields the protein CAINQKGLAGGTDTQYF.

The chain employs TRBV25-1 and TRBJ2-1; D might be TRBD2 (6 bases). Matching the DNA end better, TRBJ2-5 makes the J call doubtful. CDR1 is MGHDK, CDR2 SYGVNS, per germline. The CDR3 loop spans 15 amino acids. The CDR3 is CASSGGVGYQETQYF. Here the CDR3 DNA reads TGTGCCAGCAGTGGGGGGGTGGGCTACCAAGAGACCCAGTACTTC.

This clonotype appeared a few times. One base away lies a much larger clone, so this may be a sequencing read error. The rearrangement uses TRBV12-3 or TRBV12-4 and TRBJ1-1; D call uncertain. The CDR3 sequence is 12 residues long. V shed 11 bases and J shed 4 bases, with 14 bases lying between them. The CDR3 protein is CAGTGGGTEAFF. The CDR3 DNA reads TGTGCCGGCACCGGCGGTGGCACTGAAGCTTTCTTT.

The sample holds many counts of this clonotype. This sequence joins TRBV3-1 and TRBJ2-1, with TRBD2 identical over 11 bases. Germline V gene sequence: CDR1 LGHDT, CDR2 YNNKEL (reference sequence). The ends lost 4 bases at V and 6 bases at J; junction bases unmatched: 2. The CDR3 spans 14 residues. The CDR3 loop is CASSLLAGGNEQFF. CDR3 bases: TGTGCCAGCAGCCTTCTAGCGGGAGGCAATGAGCAGTTCTTC.

The chain links TRBV5-1 to TRBJ2-2; TRBD2 matches 7 bases. This CDR3 has 15 amino acids. Germline-derived CDR1 and CDR2 are SGHRS and YFSETQ. The V and J ends lost 3 bases and 6 bases, in that order; junction bases with no gene match: 8. The CDR3 DNA sequence: TGCGCCAGCAGCTCCCGGGACTACTATTCCGGGGAGCTGTTTTTT. Translation: CASSSRDYYSGELFF.

Comment on this clonotype: A read error is possible here, since a much larger clone lies one base away. The J gene is TRBJ2-1, the V gene TRBV15, with 12 bases aligning to TRBD1. Losses at the gene ends were 1 base for V and 3 bases for J; bases not matched to a gene: 25. Germline CDR1 and CDR2: LNHNV and YYDKDF (reference sequence). The CDR3 loop spans 24 amino acids. CDR3 nucleotides: TGTGCCACCAGCAGAGGTGGGGCCACCCCCGGGACAGGGGGCCTTATGGGCCTCTACAATGAGCAGTTCTTC. Its protein is CATSRGGATPGTGGLMGLYNEQFF.

This sequence joins TRBV9 and TRBJ2-2, with D perhaps matching TRBD1 (6 bases). V was cut by 3 bases and J by 3 bases, with 12 bases left in between. CDR3 length: 15 residues. The germline V gene has CDR1 SGDLS and CDR2 YYNGEE. The CDR3 is CASSETGTYTGELFF. The CDR3, as DNA: TGTGCCAGCAGCGAAACCGGGACATACACCGGGGAGCTGTTTTTT.

The chain links TRBV13 to TRBJ1-4, with no clear D. Trimming left V 5 bases short and J 7 bases short, with 17 bases between. In germline, CDR1 is PRHDT, CDR2 FYEKMQ (reference sequence). The CDR3 spans 15 residues. The CDR3 DNA is TGTGCCAGCAGCCAGACGCGGGGTCCTGGTGAAAAACTGTTTTTT. Translation: CASSQTRGPGEKLFF. The full variable domain, in which reference TRBV13 and TRBJ1-4 provide the parts outside the CDR3, is AAGVIQSPRHLIKEKRETATLKCYPIPRHDTVYWYQQGPGQDPQFLISFYEKMQSDKGSIPDRFSAQQFSDYHSELNMSSLELGDSALYFCASSQTRGPGEKLFFGSGTQLSVL.

This clonotype was seen ten or more times. The J gene is TRBJ2-5, the V gene TRBV7-3; no clear D. CDR3 size: 13 residues. Germline-derived CDR1 and CDR2 are SGHTA and FQGTGA. V lost 2 bases and J lost 1, with 5 bases in between. The CDR3 region is CASSLSLQETQYF. The CDR3, as DNA: TGTGCCAGCAGCTTATCCCTCCAAGAGACCCAGTACTTC.

The sample holds many counts of this clonotype. The chain employs TRBV30 and TRBJ1-1, with D perhaps TRBD1 (5 bases). The V end lost 1 base, the J end lost 1 base, and 13 bases lay between the germline ends. Germline-derived CDR1 and CDR2 are GTSNPN and SVGIG (reference sequence). The CDR3 length is 15 residues. The CDR3: CAWSGTGLSNTEAFF. Written as DNA, the CDR3 is TGTGCCTGGAGTGGAACGGGACTCTCGAACACTGAAGCTTTCTTT.

CDR3 nucleotides: TGTGCCAGCAGCCAAGTGCGGTCGGGAGGGACGCAGTATTTT. It specifies CASSQVRSGGTQYF. V and J are TRBV14 and TRBJ2-3, with 8 bases fitting TRBD2. This CDR3 has 14 residues. The germline CDR1 and CDR2 sequences are SGHDN and FVKESK. Unmatched junction bases numbered 6, after V lost 1 base and J lost 9 bases.

This clonotype was seen a few times. The chain has TRBV29-1 and TRBJ1-2, with D tentatively TRBD1 (5 bases). The CDR3 loop spans 13 amino acids. Per the germline V gene, CDR1 is SQVTM and CDR2 is ANQGSEA. Trimming removed 4 bases at V and 2 bases at J, with 11 bases between. CDR3 nucleotides: TGCAGCGTTGGGTCAGGGTTGAACTATGGCTACACCTTC. Residues: CSVGSGLNYGYTF.

This clonotype came up many times. The gene calls are TRBV6-5 and TRBJ2-2, with D possibly being TRBD2 (5 bases). Trimming cost V 1 base and J 5 bases, with 8 bases left between them. The CDR3 length is 14 residues. The germline V gene encodes CDR1 MNHEY and CDR2 SVGAGI. The CDR3 bases are TGTGCCAGCAGTTACTTTACGGGAACCGGGGAGCTGTTTTTT. As protein: CASSYFTGTGELFF.

This clonotype was seen ten or more times. The V call is TRBV9, the J call TRBJ2-3, with D perhaps matching TRBD1 or TRBD2 (6 bases each). CDR3 length: 15 amino acids. V lost 0 bases and J 0 bases, leaving 8 bases between the germline ends. Germline assignment: CDR1 SGDLS and CDR2 YYNGEE. This chain's CDR3 is CASSVGGASTDTQYF. CDR3 sequence (DNA): TGTGCCAGCAGCGTAGGGGGGGCAAGCACAGATACGCAGTATTTT.

This clonotype was found a few times. V is TRBV5-1 and J is TRBJ2-1; 8 nucleotides line up with TRBD2. The CDR3 loop spans 19 amino acids. Germline CDR1 is SGHRS and CDR2 is YFSETQ. With 1 base clipped from V and 2 bases from J, the junction kept 14 bases outside the gene matches. CDR3 region: CASSLPYGESGGTYNEQFF. The CDR3 DNA is TGCGCCAGCAGCTTGCCCTACGGGGAGAGCGGGGGCACCTACAATGAGCAGTTCTTC. The full variable domain, its missing parts supplied by reference TRBV5-1 and TRBJ2-1, is KAGVTQTPRYLIKTRGQQVTLSCSPISGHRSVSWYQQTPGQGLQFLFEYFSETQRNKGNFPGRFSGRQFSNSRSEMNVSTLELGDSALYLCASSLPYGESGGTYNEQFFGPGTRLTVL.

This clonotype was recorded many times. V and J are TRBV6-2 or TRBV6-3 and TRBJ2-1, with TRBD2 identical over 13 bases. In germline, CDR1 is MNHEY, CDR2 SVGEGT. The CDR3 sequence is 15 residues long. V lost 4 bases to trimming and J lost 15 bases; unmatched junction nucleotides: 12. The CDR3, as DNA: TGTGCCAGCAGTTCAGGACTAGCGGGAGAAAGGAAGGGGTTCTTC. This translates into CASSSGLAGERKGFF.

V and J are TRBV2 and TRBJ2-7; 14 bases line up with TRBD2. CDR3 length: 15 residues. The V gene's germline CDR1 is SNHLY and CDR2 FYNNEI. With 8 bases clipped from V and 2 bases from J, the junction kept 5 bases outside the gene matches. CDR3 amino acids: CASGGLAGVTYEQYF. DNA for the CDR3: TGTGCCAGCGGGGGACTAGCGGGAGTCACCTACGAGCAGTACTTC.

This clonotype has at least ten counts. The chain links TRBV20-1 to TRBJ2-1, with a tentative D call TRBD2 (6 bases). Trimming stripped 0 bases from V and 7 bases from J, with 16 bases between. Germline CDR1 reads DFQATT; CDR2 reads SNEGSKA (reference sequence). This CDR3 region has 15 residues. CDR3 DNA sequence: TGCAGTGCTAGAGATCCGATGACTAGGTGGAATGAGCAGTTCTTC. It yields the protein CSARDPMTRWNEQFF.

Many counts were recorded for this clonotype. The chain recombines TRBV27 with TRBJ2-2; TRBD1 matches at 7 bases. CDR3 size: 18 residues. J gave up 0 bases and V 1 base, and 8 bases lay outside the gene matches. Germline values: CDR1 MNHEY, CDR2 SMNVEV (reference sequence). The CDR3 here is CASSLFGTELPNTGELFF. The CDR3 region has the DNA TGTGCCAGCAGTTTATTCGGGACAGAACTACCGAACACCGGGGAGCTGTTTTTT.

This chain joins TRBV5-1 and TRBJ2-1, with 7 bases that match TRBD2. Germline trimming cut 5 bases from V and 8 bases from J; bases unmatched to any gene: 1. The CDR3 extends over 11 amino acids. Germline lookup yields CDR1 SGHRS and CDR2 YFSETQ. The CDR3 reads CASRAGDEQFF. The CDR3 DNA is TGCGCCAGCAGGGCGGGAGATGAGCAGTTCTTC.

This clonotype was counted only a few times. This sequence joins TRBV24-1 and TRBJ1-3; D unclear. CDR1 and CDR2 from the germline V gene are KGHDR and SFDVKD. This CDR3 has 12 amino acids. The germline V and J ends were trimmed by 4 bases and 1 base, with 1 base remaining between them. CDR3 region: CATSESGNTIYF. In DNA, the CDR3 is TGTGCCACCAGTGAATCTGGAAACACCATATATTTT.

This clonotype was picked up many times. V gene TRBV5-1 combines with J gene TRBJ2-2, with D unresolved. Germline V gene data show CDR1 as SGHRS and CDR2 as YFSETQ. With 0 bases removed from V and 5 bases from J, the gap between germline ends came to 14 bases. CDR3 length: 16 amino acids. The CDR3 is CASSLVRALQTGELFF. DNA for the CDR3: TGCGCCAGCAGCTTGGTAAGGGCCCTTCAAACCGGGGAGCTGTTTTTT.

This clonotype was recorded a few times. This chain joins TRBV13 and TRBJ2-3; 10 nucleotides agree with TRBD2. The germline CDR1 and CDR2 sequences are PRHDT and FYEKMQ (reference sequence). The CDR3 totals 18 residues. With 5 bases clipped from V and 4 bases from J, the junction kept 15 bases outside the gene matches. For the CDR3, the DNA is TGTGCCAGCAGCAACTCTCGGTCTCTAGCGGGAGTCTCAGATACGCAGTATTTT. Translated, it gives CASSNSRSLAGVSDTQYF.

This clonotype was counted a few times. The V and J genes are TRBV15 and TRBJ2-7, with 10 bases that match TRBD1. This CDR3 has 20 residues. Losses at the gene ends were 1 base for V and 2 bases for J; bases not matched to a gene: 17. Germline loops: CDR1 LNHNV, CDR2 YYDKDF (reference sequence). This chain's CDR3 is CATSRVPPPRPGTGAYEQYF. CDR3 sequence (DNA): TGTGCCACCAGCAGAGTACCCCCCCCCCGACCCGGGACAGGGGCCTACGAGCAGTACTTC.

This clonotype was found many times. This rearrangement joins TRBV11-3 to TRBJ2-1; 11 bases agree with TRBD2. V was clipped by 2 bases and J by 6 bases; unmatched bases: 9. CDR1 and CDR2 from the germline V gene are SGHNT and YENEEA. The CDR3 loop spans 17 amino acids. CDR3 sequence (DNA): TGTGCCAGCAGCTTATTCCCCGGGACTAGCGGCTTCAATGAGCAGTTCTTC. The encoded protein is CASSLFPGTSGFNEQFF.

The table lists this clonotype with many counts. The chain carries TRBV12-5 and TRBJ2-5, with D possibly being TRBD1 (6 bases). CDR1 is LGHNT, CDR2 FRNRAP, per germline. The CDR3 runs to 15 residues. Trimming took off 4 bases at V and 3 bases at J, with 15 bases between the two ends. In DNA, the CDR3 is TGTGCTAGTGGTTCTACCGCACAGGGTAAAGAGACCCAGTACTTC. Translating it yields CASGSTAQGKETQYF.

There are a few counts of this clonotype. The CDR3 sequence: CASSTPFGWQETQYF. In DNA form, the CDR3 reads TGTGCCAGTAGTACCCCCTTCGGATGGCAAGAGACCCAGTACTTC. The chain is built from TRBV19 and TRBJ2-5; D unresolved. The CDR3 is made up of 15 amino acids. Trimming took 4 bases from V and 2 from J, leaving 14 bases between them. CDR1 and CDR2 from the germline V gene are LNHDA and SQIVND (reference sequence).